Shown below are 16 T cell receptor beta chains from a single sample sequenced in a study of blood T cell repertoires in COVID-19. Measured with immunoSEQ multiplex PCR; TCRdb has only the in-frame clones, and not every one. The sample lists 230,000 or so clones; roughly 84% were seen once. Sequencing was done on a sample of peripheral blood. These receptors all stem from a young man with active or convalescent COVID-19.

The chain is built from TRBV12-3 or TRBV12-4 and TRBJ2-7, with D possibly being TRBD1 (6 bases). The CDR3 runs to 13 residues. The germline V and J ends were trimmed by 7 bases and 4 bases, with 14 bases remaining between them. CDR3 DNA: TGTGCCAGCACTTTGACAGGAGGTTACGAGCAGTACTTC. The encoded protein is CASTLTGGYEQYF.

The chain has TRBV6-5 and TRBJ2-7; D remains unclear. CDR1 is MNHEY, CDR2 SVGAGI, per germline. V was cut by 7 bases and J by 5 bases, with 9 bases left in between. The CDR3 runs 11 residues. This chain's CDR3 is CASTLLNEQYF. The CDR3, as DNA: TGTGCCAGCACCCTACTTAACGAGCAGTACTTC.

V gene TRBV6-5 combines with J gene TRBJ2-2, with 7 bases fitting TRBD1. The length of the CDR3 is 15 residues. CDR1 MNHEY and CDR2 SVGAGI come from the germline V gene. V lost 5 bases to trimming and J lost 7 bases; unmatched junction nucleotides: 10. The CDR3 DNA is TGTGCCAGCAGTCTTTTCGACAGGGCGGTCGGGGAGCTGTTTTTT. Protein product: CASSLFDRAVGELFF.

The chain links TRBV7-2 to TRBJ2-7; tentative D call: TRBD1 (6 bases). CDR1 is SGHTA and CDR2 is FQGNSA in the germline V gene. V lost 2 bases and J 2 bases, leaving 13 bases between the germline ends. The CDR3 contains 15 residues. The CDR3 sequence: CASSLRAGETYEQYF. CDR3 in DNA: TGTGCCAGCAGCTTAAGGGCAGGGGAGACCTACGAGCAGTACTTC.

The chain combines TRBV28 with TRBJ2-7, with TRBD2 matching 12 bases. CDR1 and CDR2 (germline): MDHEN, SYDVKM. This CDR3 comprises 16 residues. Trimming removed 5 bases from V and 4 bases from J; junction bases left unmatched: 9. The CDR3: CASSGPRLAGAYEQYF. The DNA of the CDR3 is TGTGCCAGCAGTGGGCCCCGACTAGCGGGAGCGTACGAGCAGTACTTC.

This CDR3 is CASSLFPGEEAETQYF. CDR3 in DNA: TGTGCCAGCAGCTTATTTCCGGGGGAGGAAGCAGAGACCCAGTACTTC. V usage is TRBV7-3 and J usage is TRBJ2-5, with D maybe TRBD2 (6 bases). The V gene's germline CDR1 is SGHTA and CDR2 FQGTGA. The CDR3 covers 16 residues. V lost 2 bases and J 4 bases, leaving 17 bases between the germline ends. The variable domain in full, completed from reference TRBV7-3 and TRBJ2-5, reads GAGVSQTPSNKVTEKGKYVELRCDPISGHTALYWYRQSLGQGPEFLIYFQGTGAADDSGLPNDRFFAVRPEGSVSTLKIQRTERGDSAVYLCASSLFPGEEAETQYFGPGTRLLVL.

Written as DNA, the CDR3 is TGTGCCTGGACTAGGTGGAATGCAGATACGCAGTATTTT. This codes for CAWTRWNADTQYF. The rearrangement links TRBV30 to TRBJ2-3; the D is unclear. This CDR3 has 13 residues. Germline CDR1 and CDR2: GTSNPN and SVGIG (reference sequence). The germline V and J ends were trimmed by 4 bases and 4 bases, with 12 bases remaining between them.

This clone came up a few times. The V gene is TRBV28, the J gene TRBJ1-2, with TRBD1 matching 9 bases. CDR1 and CDR2 (germline): MDHEN, SYDVKM. There are 13 residues in the CDR3. J gave up 7 bases and V 10 bases, and 10 bases lay outside the gene matches. CDR3 sequence: CATRTGVMSGYTF. DNA for the CDR3: TGTGCCACCAGGACAGGGGTCATGAGTGGCTACACCTTC.

The genes are TRBV5-4 and TRBJ2-3; 7 bases match TRBD2. Germline V gene data show CDR1 as SGHNT and CDR2 as YYREEE (reference sequence). CDR3 length: 14 amino acids. V gave up 0 bases and J gave up 5 bases; unmatched junction bases: 3. CDR3 coding DNA: TGTGCCAGCAGCTTGGAGGGGAGGGGAGATACGCAGTATTTT. It codes for CASSLEGRGDTQYF.

The J gene is TRBJ1-1, the V gene TRBV5-1; no firm D call. V lost 4 bases, J lost 3 bases, and 10 bases lay in between. Germline CDR1 reads SGHRS; CDR2 reads YFSETQ. The CDR3 contains 13 residues. The CDR3 nucleotides read TGCGCCAGCAGCCCGACTCGCTACACTGAAGCTTTCTTT. This translates into CASSPTRYTEAFF.

The chain combines TRBV28 with TRBJ2-7; 8 nucleotides match TRBD1. J was trimmed by 3 bases and V by 7 bases; bases with no gene match: 8. Per germline, CDR1 MDHEN and CDR2 SYDVKM. The CDR3 totals 14 residues. The DNA for the CDR3 is TGTGCCAGCACTCCGGGACAGGCTCTCTACGAGCAGTACTTC. It is translated as CASTPGQALYEQYF.

The rearrangement joins TRBV3-1 (or the pseudogene TRBV3-2) to TRBJ1-5; 10 positions agree with TRBD1. Per germline, CDR1 LGHDT and CDR2 YNNKEL (reference sequence). The V and J ends lost 5 bases and 6 bases, in that order; junction bases with no gene match: 4. This CDR3 contains 14 residues. The CDR3 region is CASSYGTGVQPQHF. CDR3 in DNA: TGTGCCAGCAGCTACGGGACAGGGGTTCAGCCCCAGCATTTT.

The rearrangement links TRBV4-2 to TRBJ2-7, with 9 bases aligning to TRBD2. J lost 4 bases, V lost 1 base, and 5 bases had no gene match. There are 15 residues in the CDR3. Germline V gene lookup returns CDR1 LGHNA and CDR2 YNFKEQ. The CDR3 DNA follows: TGTGCCAGCAGCCAAGCGCGGGGGGGCGGGTACGAGCAGTACTTC. This gives the protein CASSQARGGGYEQYF.

This rearrangement joins TRBV7-6 to TRBJ2-3; weak D call: TRBD2 (7 bases). The CDR3 extends over 15 amino acids. V was trimmed by 1 base and J by 3 bases, leaving 11 bases between them. Looked up from germline, CDR1 is SGHVS and CDR2 is FNYEAQ. This CDR3 is CASSLGGGRTDTQYF. The CDR3 region has the DNA TGTGCCAGCAGCTTAGGGGGGGGCAGGACAGATACGCAGTATTTT.

This clone appeared many times. The rearrangement uses TRBV6-5 and TRBJ2-2, with 9 bases fitting TRBD2. The CDR3 totals 14 residues. Germline CDR1 reads MNHEY; CDR2 reads SVGAGI. V gave up 4 bases and J gave up 4 bases; unmatched junction bases: 1. The CDR3 here is CASSSTSGTGELFF. The CDR3 DNA is TGTGCCAGCAGTTCGACTAGCGGCACCGGGGAGCTGTTTTTT.

The rearrangement uses TRBV20-1 and TRBJ1-2; unclear D gene. This CDR3 comprises 11 residues. V was trimmed by 5 bases and J by 5 bases, leaving 9 bases between them. Looked up from germline, CDR1 is DFQATT and CDR2 is SNEGSKA (reference sequence). CDR3 residues: CSAVEDYGYTF. CDR3 sequence (DNA): TGCAGTGCTGTAGAAGATTATGGCTACACCTTC.